This TCR beta chain was identified during a study of cytomegalovirus exposure and HLA in healthy donors. Primers: 60 Vbeta forward and 13 Jbeta reverse. TCRdb's table, derived via immunoSEQ multiplex PCR, lists solely in-frame clones and lacks some. Here the sample spans under 200,000 clones, over 70% being singletons. The table lists this clone with a few counts. Sequencing was done on a sample of PBMCs. The clonotype originates from a woman aged 45 to 65 in good health and CMV-seronegative.

DNA of the CDR3: TGCGCCAGCAGCTTGGGGACAGCGAGCTCCTACAATGAGCAGTTCTTC. The encoded protein is CASSLGTASSYNEQFF. The genes are TRBV5-1 and TRBJ2-1; weak D call: TRBD1 (6 bases). With 0 bases removed from V and 0 bases from J, the gap between germline ends came to 10 bases. CDR3 length: 16 residues. Germline V gene lookup returns CDR1 SGHRS and CDR2 YFSETQ.